The clone carrying this T cell receptor (beta chain) is a singleton in its sample. The sample originates from a study of control samples from healthy donors and cancer patients. Repertoires were generated with immunoSEQ multiplex PCR, while TCRdb's copy carries only in-frame clones and drops some. Among fewer than 90,000 clones listed, roughly 90% were seen once. Specimen: PBMCs. This TCR was sampled from a woman aged 55-69 years with head and neck cancer.

The CDR3: CASSLIRTASTDTQYF. The DNA of the CDR3 is TGCGCCAGCAGCCTGATAAGGACAGCTAGCACAGATACGCAGTATTTT. The chain links TRBV5-1 to TRBJ2-3, with D perhaps matching TRBD1 (6 bases). The CDR3 totals 16 residues. Looked up from germline, CDR1 is SGHRS and CDR2 is YFSETQ. V lost 4 bases and J 0 bases, leaving 15 bases between the germline ends.